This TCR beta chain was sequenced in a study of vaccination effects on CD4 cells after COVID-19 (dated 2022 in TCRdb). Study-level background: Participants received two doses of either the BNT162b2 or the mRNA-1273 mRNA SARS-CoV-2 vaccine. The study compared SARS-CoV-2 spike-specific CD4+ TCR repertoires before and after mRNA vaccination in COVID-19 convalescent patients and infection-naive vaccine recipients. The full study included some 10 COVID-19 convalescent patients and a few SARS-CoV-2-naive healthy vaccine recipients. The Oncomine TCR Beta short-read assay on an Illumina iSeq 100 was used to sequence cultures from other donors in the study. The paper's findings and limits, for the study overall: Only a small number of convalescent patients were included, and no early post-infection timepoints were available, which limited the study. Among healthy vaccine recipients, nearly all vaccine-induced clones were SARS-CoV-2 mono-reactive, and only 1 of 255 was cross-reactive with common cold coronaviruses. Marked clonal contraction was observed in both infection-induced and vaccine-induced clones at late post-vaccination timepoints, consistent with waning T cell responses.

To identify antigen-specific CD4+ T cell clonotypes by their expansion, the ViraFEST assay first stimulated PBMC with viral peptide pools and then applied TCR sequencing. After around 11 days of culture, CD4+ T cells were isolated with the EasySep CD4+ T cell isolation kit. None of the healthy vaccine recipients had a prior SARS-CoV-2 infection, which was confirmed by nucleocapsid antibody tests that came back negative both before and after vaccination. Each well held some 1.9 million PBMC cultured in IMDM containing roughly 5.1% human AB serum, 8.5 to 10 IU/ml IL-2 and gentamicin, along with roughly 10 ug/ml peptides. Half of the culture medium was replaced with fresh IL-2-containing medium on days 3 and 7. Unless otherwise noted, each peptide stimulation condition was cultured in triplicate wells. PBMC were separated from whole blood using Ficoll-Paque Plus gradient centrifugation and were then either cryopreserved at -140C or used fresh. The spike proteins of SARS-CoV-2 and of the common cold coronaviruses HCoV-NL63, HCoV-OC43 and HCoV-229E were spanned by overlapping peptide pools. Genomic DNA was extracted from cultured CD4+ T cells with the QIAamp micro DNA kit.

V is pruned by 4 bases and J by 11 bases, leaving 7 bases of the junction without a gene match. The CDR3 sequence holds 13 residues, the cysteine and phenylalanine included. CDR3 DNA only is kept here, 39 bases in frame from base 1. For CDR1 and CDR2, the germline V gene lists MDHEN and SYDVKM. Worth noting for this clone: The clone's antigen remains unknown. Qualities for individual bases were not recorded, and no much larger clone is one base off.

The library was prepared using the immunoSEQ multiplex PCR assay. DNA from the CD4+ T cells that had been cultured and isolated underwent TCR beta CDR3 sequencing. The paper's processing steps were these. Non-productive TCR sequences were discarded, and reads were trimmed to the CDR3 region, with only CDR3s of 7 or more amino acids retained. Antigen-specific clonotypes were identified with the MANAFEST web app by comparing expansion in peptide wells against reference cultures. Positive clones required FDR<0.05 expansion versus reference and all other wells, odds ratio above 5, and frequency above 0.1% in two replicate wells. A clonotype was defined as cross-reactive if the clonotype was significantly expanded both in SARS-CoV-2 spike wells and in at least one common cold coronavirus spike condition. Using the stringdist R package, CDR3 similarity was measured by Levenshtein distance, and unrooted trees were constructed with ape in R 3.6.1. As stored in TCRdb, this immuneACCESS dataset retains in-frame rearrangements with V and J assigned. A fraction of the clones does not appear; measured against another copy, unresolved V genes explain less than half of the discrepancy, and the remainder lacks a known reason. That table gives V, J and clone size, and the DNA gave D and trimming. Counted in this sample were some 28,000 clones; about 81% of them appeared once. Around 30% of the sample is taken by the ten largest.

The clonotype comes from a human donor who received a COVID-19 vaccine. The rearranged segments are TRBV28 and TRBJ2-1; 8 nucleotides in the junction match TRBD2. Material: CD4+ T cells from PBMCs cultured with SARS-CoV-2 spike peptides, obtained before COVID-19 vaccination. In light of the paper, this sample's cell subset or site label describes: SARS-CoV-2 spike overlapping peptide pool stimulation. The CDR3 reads CASSYKREQKQFF. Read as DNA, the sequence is TGTGCCAGCAGTTATAAGCGGGAGCAGAAGCAGTTCTTC.